Detailed here is one TCR beta chain. V was pared by 1 base and J by 1 base, with 13 bases between. CDR1 and CDR2 (germline): SGHTA, FQGNSA. There are 16 residues in the CDR3. This entry belongs to a study of blood T cell repertoires in COVID-19. Repertoires were generated with immunoSEQ multiplex PCR, while TCRdb's copy carries only in-frame clones and drops some. Of roughly 250,000 clones in the sample, approximately 92% were seen once. Recovered Cohort 3 donors showed two negative PCRs, clearance, or symptom resolution. The TCR comes from a woman aged 18-35 years who had recovered from COVID-19. This chain connects TRBV7-2 to TRBJ1-2; D may be TRBD1 (5 bases). The source material was PBMCs or T cells enriched from blood (not recorded which). In nucleotides, the CDR3 is TGTGCCAGCAGCTTAGGGGTCAGGGCAAATAACTATGGCTACACCTTC. Encoded protein: CASSLGVRANNYGYTF. The full variable domain, with the rest looked up from reference TRBV7-2 and TRBJ1-2, is GAGVSQSPSNKVTEKGKDVELRCDPISGHTALYWYRQSLGQGLEFLIYFQGNSAPDKSGLPSDRFSAERTGGSVSTLTIQRTQQEDSAVYLCASSLGVRANNYGYTFGSGTRLTVV.